A single T cell receptor beta chain is shown here with its context. Its antigen is currently unknown. TCRdb keeps only in-frame clones here, not all; method: immunoSEQ multiplex PCR. The data show around 20,000 clones, roughly 84% seen once. This entry is derived from a study of T cell responses to AZD1222 COVID-19 vaccine. Study-wide results and limits: Increases in Spike-specific TCR breadth and depth were seen after two AZD1222 doses.

The TCR sequence derives from an adult who received the AZD1222 COVID-19 vaccine. The input for sequencing was peripheral blood, taken 28 days after the second AZD1222 dose.

The CDR3 loop is CASSQDLSGPQPQHF. The CDR3 coding sequence is TGTGCCAGCAGCCAAGATTTGTCGGGGCCCCAGCCCCAGCATTTT. The J gene is TRBJ1-5, the V gene TRBV3-1 (or the pseudogene TRBV3-2), with D perhaps TRBD1 (5 bases). The V and J ends lost 0 bases and 7 bases respectively, with 13 bases between them. Germline V CDR1 and CDR2: LGHDT, YNNKEL (reference sequence). The CDR3 sequence is 15 residues long.